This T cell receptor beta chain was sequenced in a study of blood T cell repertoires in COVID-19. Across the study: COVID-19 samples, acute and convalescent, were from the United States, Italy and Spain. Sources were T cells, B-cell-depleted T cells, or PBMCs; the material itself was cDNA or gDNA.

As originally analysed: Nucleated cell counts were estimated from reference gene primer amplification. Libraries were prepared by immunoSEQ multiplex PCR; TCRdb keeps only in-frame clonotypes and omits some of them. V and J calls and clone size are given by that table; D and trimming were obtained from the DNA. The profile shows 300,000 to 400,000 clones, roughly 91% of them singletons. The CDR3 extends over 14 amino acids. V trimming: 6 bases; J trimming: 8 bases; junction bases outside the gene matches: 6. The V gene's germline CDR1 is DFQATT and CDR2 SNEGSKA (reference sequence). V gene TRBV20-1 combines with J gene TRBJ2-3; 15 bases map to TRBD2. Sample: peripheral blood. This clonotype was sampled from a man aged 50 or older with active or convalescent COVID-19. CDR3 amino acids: CSASGTSGRITQYF. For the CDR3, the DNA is TGCAGTGCGAGTGGGACTAGCGGGAGGATTACGCAGTATTTT.